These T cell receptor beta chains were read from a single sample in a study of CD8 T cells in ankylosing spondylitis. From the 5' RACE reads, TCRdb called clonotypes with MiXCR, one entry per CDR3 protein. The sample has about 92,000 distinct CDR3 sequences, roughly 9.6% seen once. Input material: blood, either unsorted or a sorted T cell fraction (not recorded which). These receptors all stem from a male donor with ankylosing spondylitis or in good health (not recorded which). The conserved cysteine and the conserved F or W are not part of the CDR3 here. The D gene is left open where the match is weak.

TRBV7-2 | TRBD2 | ASSSTGGGIREQF
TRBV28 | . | ASSYTGYGYT
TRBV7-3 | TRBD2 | ASSNLAGGSYNEQF
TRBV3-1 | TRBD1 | ASSQGGRGLYSNQPQH
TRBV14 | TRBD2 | ASRTSGGAGEQF
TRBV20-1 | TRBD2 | SARLLTSGGRLQETQY
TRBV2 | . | ASYGTVGELF
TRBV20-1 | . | SADSGRGNQPQH
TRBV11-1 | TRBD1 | ASSLVMGGTGILDEQY
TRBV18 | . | ASSPTEQRNYGYT
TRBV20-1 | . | SARTPTDSRLH
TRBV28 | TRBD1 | ASSSTGGGIDEQF
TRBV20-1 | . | SARLGGPYNEQF
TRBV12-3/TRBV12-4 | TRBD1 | ASSPRTGKYQPQH
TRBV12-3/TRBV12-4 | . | ASSRRTDNTGELF
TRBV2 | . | ASSEVSRSYEQY
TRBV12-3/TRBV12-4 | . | ASFVSGANVLT
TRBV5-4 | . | ASSLRGWAHEQY
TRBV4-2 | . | ASSQEVLRLGTDTQY
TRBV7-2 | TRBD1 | ASSLAGTGHYPNQPQH
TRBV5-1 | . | ASSLERGSYEQY
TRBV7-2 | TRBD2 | ASSSGGFNEQF